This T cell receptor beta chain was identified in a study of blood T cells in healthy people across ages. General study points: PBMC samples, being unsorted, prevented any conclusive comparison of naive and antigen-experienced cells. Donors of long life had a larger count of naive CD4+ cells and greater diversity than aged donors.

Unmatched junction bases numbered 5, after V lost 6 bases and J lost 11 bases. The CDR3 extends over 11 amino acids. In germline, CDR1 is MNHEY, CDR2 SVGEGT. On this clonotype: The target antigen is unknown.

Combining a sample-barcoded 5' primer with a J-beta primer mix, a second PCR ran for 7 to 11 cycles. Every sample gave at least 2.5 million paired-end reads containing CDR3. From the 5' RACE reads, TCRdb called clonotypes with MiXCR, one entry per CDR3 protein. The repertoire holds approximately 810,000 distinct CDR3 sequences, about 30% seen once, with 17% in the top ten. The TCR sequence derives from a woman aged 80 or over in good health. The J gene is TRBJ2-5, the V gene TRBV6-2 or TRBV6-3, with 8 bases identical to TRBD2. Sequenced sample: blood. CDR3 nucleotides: TGTGCCAGCAGATCCGGCGGGGGGCAGTACTTC. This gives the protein CASRSGGGQYF.